Reported below is one T cell receptor beta chain. What it binds is not known. CDR1 and CDR2 from the germline V gene are SGDLS and YYNGEE. With 4 bases removed from V and 6 bases from J, the gap between germline ends came to 10 bases. The CDR3 has 12 amino acids. Treatment given: AdE1-LMPpoly-expanded autologous EBV-specific T-cell therapy followed by anti-PD-1 nivolumab. The data stem from a study of EBV T-cell therapy then PD-1 blockade in nasopharyngeal carcinoma. TCRdb's table, derived via immunoSEQ multiplex PCR, lists solely in-frame clones and lacks some. The sample carries fewer than 25,000 clones, over 75% recorded once.

The rearrangement links TRBV9 to TRBJ1-2; D not resolved. The clonotype comes from a man aged 35 to 55 with nasopharyngeal carcinoma. Source: CD8+ T cells from blood, taken at approximately day 61 from a patient whose treatment included autologous EBV-specific T cells and nivolumab. This CDR3 is CASSPTGDGYTF. The CDR3 DNA follows: TGTGCCAGCAGCCCGACGGGTGATGGCTACACCTTC.